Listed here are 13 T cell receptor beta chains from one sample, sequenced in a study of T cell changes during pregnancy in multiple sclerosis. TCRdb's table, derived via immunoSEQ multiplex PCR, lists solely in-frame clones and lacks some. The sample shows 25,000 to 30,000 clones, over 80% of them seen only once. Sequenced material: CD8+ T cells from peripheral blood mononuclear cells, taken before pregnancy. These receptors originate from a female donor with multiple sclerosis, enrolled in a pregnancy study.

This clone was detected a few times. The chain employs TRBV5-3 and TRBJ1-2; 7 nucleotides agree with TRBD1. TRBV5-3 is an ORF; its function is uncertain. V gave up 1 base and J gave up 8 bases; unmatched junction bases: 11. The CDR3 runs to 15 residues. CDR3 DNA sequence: TGTGCCAGAAGCTTGCCAGACAGGGTTATGGGAGGCTACACCTTC. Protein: CARSLPDRVMGGYTF.

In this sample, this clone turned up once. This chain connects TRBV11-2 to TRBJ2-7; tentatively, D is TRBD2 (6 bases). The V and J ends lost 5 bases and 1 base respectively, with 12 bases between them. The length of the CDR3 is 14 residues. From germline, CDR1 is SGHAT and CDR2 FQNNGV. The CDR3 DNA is TGTGCCAGCAGCGACCGGGACTGGTCCTACGAGCAGTACTTC. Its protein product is CASSDRDWSYEQYF.

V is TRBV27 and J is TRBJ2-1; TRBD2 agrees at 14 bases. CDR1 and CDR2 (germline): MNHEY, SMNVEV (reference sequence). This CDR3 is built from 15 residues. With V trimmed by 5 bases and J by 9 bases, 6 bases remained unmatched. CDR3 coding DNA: TGTGCCAGCAGTCCCGGGACTAGCGGGAGTGCTGAGCAGTTCTTC. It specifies CASSPGTSGSAEQFF.

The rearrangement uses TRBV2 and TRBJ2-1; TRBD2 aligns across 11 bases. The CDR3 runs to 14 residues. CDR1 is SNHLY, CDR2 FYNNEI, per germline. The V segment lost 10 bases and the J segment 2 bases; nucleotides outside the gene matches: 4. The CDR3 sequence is CATPLAGAYNEQFF. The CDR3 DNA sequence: TGTGCCACCCCACTAGCGGGAGCCTACAATGAGCAGTTCTTC.

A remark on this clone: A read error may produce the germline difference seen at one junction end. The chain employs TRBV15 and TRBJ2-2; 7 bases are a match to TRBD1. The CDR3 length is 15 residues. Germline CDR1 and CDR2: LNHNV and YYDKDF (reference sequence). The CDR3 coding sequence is TGTGCCACCAGCAGAGGGACAGGCGAACACCGGGGAGCTGTTTTT. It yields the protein CATSRGTGEHRGAVF. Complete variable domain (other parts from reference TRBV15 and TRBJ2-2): DAMVIQNPRYQVTQFGKPVTLSCSQTLNHNVMYWYQQKSSQAPKLLFHYYDKDFNNEADTPDNFQSRRPNTSFCFLDIRSPGLGDTAMYLCATSRGTGEHRGAVFGEGSRLTVL.

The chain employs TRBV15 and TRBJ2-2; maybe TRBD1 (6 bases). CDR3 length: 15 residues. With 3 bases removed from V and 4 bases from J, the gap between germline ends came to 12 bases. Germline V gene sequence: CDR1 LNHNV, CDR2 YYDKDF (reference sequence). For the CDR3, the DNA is TGTGCCACCAGCAGGTCGGACAGTTCCACCGGGGAGCTGTTTTTT. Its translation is CATSRSDSSTGELFF.

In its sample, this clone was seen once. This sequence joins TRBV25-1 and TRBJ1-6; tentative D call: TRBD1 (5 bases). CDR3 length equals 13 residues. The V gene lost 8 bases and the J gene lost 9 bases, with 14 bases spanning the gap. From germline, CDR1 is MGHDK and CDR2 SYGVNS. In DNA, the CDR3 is TGTGCCAGCCAATACGGGGGTAGTTCACCCCTCCACTTT. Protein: CASQYGGSSPLHF.

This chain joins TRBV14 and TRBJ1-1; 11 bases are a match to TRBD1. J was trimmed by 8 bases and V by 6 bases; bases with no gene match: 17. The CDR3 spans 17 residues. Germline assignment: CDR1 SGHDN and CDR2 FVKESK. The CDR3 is CASRLGTGGRGLREAFF. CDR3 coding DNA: TGTGCCAGCAGACTCGGGACAGGGGGAAGAGGCCTCAGGGAAGCTTTCTTT.

CDR3 residues: CASSRIGTDDGYTF. DNA for the CDR3: TGCGCCAGCAGCCGAATCGGGACAGACGATGGCTACACCTTC. The chain employs TRBV4-1 and TRBJ1-2, with 7 bases aligning to TRBD1. V was clipped by 4 bases and J by 6 bases; unmatched bases: 8. This CDR3 spans 14 amino acids. Germline lookup yields CDR1 MGHRA and CDR2 YSYEKL.

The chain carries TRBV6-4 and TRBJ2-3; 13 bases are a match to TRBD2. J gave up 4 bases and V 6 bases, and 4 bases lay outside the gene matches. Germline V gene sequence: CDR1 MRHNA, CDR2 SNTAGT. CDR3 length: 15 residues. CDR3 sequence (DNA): TGTGCCAGCAGCGAGACTAGCGGGAGGTCAGATACGCAGTATTTT. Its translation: CASSETSGRSDTQYF.

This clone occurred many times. This CDR3 is CATSRDSPGTGANVLTF. The CDR3 nucleotides read TGTGCCACCAGCAGAGATAGCCCAGGGACTGGGGCCAACGTCCTGACTTTC. The genes are TRBV15 and TRBJ2-6; D is possibly TRBD1 (5 bases). Germline V gene data show CDR1 as LNHNV and CDR2 as YYDKDF (reference sequence). Between the trimmed V and J ends, which lost 0 bases and 2 bases, there was a span of 11 bases. The CDR3 length is 17 residues.

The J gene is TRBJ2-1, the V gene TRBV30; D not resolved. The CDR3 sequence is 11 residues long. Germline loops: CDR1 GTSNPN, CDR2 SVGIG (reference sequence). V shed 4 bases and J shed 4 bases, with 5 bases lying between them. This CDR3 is CAWTDYNEQFF. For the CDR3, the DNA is TGTGCCTGGACAGATTACAATGAGCAGTTCTTC.

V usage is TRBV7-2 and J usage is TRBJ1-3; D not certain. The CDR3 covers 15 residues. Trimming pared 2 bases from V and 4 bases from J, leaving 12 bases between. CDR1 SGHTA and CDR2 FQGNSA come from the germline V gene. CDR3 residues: CASSLTRRGGNTIYF. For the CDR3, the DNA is TGTGCCAGCAGCTTAACCCGGCGGGGAGGAAACACCATATATTTT.